This T cell receptor (beta chain) was found in a study of blood T cell repertoires in COVID-19. The method was immunoSEQ multiplex PCR; TCRdb's version includes in-frame clones alone and lacks a portion of them. The repertoire includes tens of thousands of clones, about four fifths of them detected once, and roughly an eighth sits in the top ten. The sequenced material came from peripheral blood. The sequence came from a woman of 80 years or more with acute or convalescent COVID-19.

For the CDR3, the DNA is TGTGCCAGCAGCTTTGCGGGAAGCTCCTACGAGCAGTACTTC. This translates into CASSFAGSSYEQYF. The chain links TRBV5-4 to TRBJ2-7, with D tentatively TRBD2 (6 bases). This CDR3 is built from 14 residues. With 2 bases removed from V and 0 bases from J, the gap between germline ends came to 9 bases. CDR1 is SGHNT and CDR2 is YYREEE in the germline V gene (reference sequence).